The rows below give T cell receptor beta chains drawn from one sample of a study of CD8 T cells in ankylosing spondylitis. TCRdb recomputed calls from the 5' RACE reads with MiXCR, one row per CDR3 protein. The sample has 250,000 to 350,000 distinct CDR3 sequences, around 20% seen once. The specimen sequenced was blood, either unsorted or a sorted T cell fraction (not recorded which). Source of these receptors: a female donor with ankylosing spondylitis or in good health (not recorded which). Each CDR3 is given with its conserved first and last residue. D genes are given only for firm matches. Not all rows give a size; the values are once, few, many and, for expanded clones, a class.

clone_size j_call v_call d_call cdr3_nt cdr3_aa
NA TRBJ2-5 TRBV25-1 NA TGTGCCAGCAGTGAATCCTCGACCCAGTACTTC CASSESSTQYF
many TRBJ2-7 TRBV5-1 NA TGCGCCAGCAGCTTGACCGCAGGGAATAAAGGCGAGCAGTACTTC CASSLTAGNKGEQYF
many TRBJ2-4 TRBV24-1 NA TGTGCCACCAGTGATTCTCGGACAGCAGGAAACATTCAGTACTTC CATSDSRTAGNIQYF
NA TRBJ2-2 TRBV12-3/TRBV12-4 NA TGTGCCAGCAGCCAGGACACCGGGGAGCTGTTTTTT CASSQDTGELFF
few TRBJ2-1 TRBV11-2 NA TGTGCCAGCAGCCAAGCGGTGGTCTTCCTGCAGTTCTTC CASSQAVVFLQFF
few TRBJ1-2 TRBV12-3/TRBV12-4 NA TGTGCCAGCAGTTTAGAAGGGTTGAGAGGCTACACCTTC CASSLEGLRGYTF
NA TRBJ2-5 TRBV7-2 TRBD1 TGTGCCAGCAGCCAGAGACAGGGAAAGACCCAGTACTTC CASSQRQGKTQYF
NA TRBJ1-1 TRBV7-2 TRBD1 TGTGCCAGCAGCCCCAACGACAGGGACTACGGAGCTTTCTTT CASSPNDRDYGAFF
NA TRBJ2-7 TRBV12-3/TRBV12-4 NA TGTGCCAGCCGTCTGACGGGGAGGTCCTACGAGCAGTACTTC CASRLTGRSYEQYF
few TRBJ1-1 TRBV5-4 NA TGTGCCAGCAGCTTAACGGGGCGTGGGGACACTGAAGCTTTCTTT CASSLTGRGDTEAFF
few TRBJ2-7 TRBV20-1 NA TGCAGTGCCCCCCAACCGGCCGCGGAGGGCGAGCAGTACTTC CSAPQPAAEGEQYF
NA TRBJ2-1 TRBV20-1 NA TGCAGTGCTCGTATAGCATACAATGAGCAGTTCTTC CSARIAYNEQFF
NA TRBJ2-1 TRBV10-3 NA TGTGCCATCAGGGGGGAAGCAGGAAACAATGAGCAGTTCTTC CAIRGEAGNNEQFF
NA TRBJ1-1 TRBV14 NA TGTGCCAGCAGCCGACACGGGGTGGGCACTGAAGCTTTCTTT CASSRHGVGTEAFF
NA TRBJ1-2 TRBV7-9 NA TGTGCCAGCAGCTTAGCGAAGGACAGCGGGAAGTACACCTTC CASSLAKDSGKYTF
many TRBJ2-7 TRBV6-2/TRBV6-3 TRBD2 TGTGCCAGCAGTACCTTCCTAGCGGGAGGAGGGTACGAGCAGTACTTC CASSTFLAGGGYEQYF
NA TRBJ1-1 TRBV7-2 NA TGTGCCAGCAGCTTATATGGCTCGGGGTACACTGAAGCTTTCTTT CASSLYGSGYTEAFF
many TRBJ2-7 TRBV4-3 TRBD1 TGCGCCAGCAGCTACCGACAGGGGGCTGACGAGCAGTACTTC CASSYRQGADEQYF
few TRBJ1-1 TRBV7-2 NA TGTGCCAGCAGCTTAAGAATAGTCGCAGATTCGGCTTTCTTT CASSLRIVADSAFF
NA TRBJ2-3 TRBV30 NA TGTGCCTGGGAAAGACGTGGCGATACGCAGTATTTT CAWERRGDTQYF
many TRBJ1-2 TRBV29-1 NA TGCAGCGTTGAAGCCGGGTTTGGCTACACCTTC CSVEAGFGYTF
NA TRBJ2-4 TRBV27 NA TGTGCCAGCAGGGATTTAGGGGGAATAGCCAAAAACATTCAGTACTTC CASRDLGGIAKNIQYF
NA TRBJ2-1 TRBV28 TRBD2 TGTGCCAGCAGTCCGTCTAGCGGGAGGGCCGAAAATGAGCAGTTCTTC CASSPSSGRAENEQFF
NA TRBJ2-1 TRBV15 TRBD2 TGTGCCACCAGCAGACGGACTAGCGTAAACAATGAGCAGTTCTTC CATSRRTSVNNEQFF
many TRBJ1-5 TRBV30 NA TGTGCCTGGAGGCGGGGAAGCAATCAGCCCCAGCATTTT CAWRRGSNQPQHF
few TRBJ2-1 TRBV12-3/TRBV12-4 TRBD1 TGTGCCAGCAGTTTTTTGGGACAGGGGGTGCAGTTCTTC CASSFLGQGVQFF
few TRBJ2-1 TRBV10-2 TRBD2 TGCGCCAGCAGTCTACTAGCGGACAATGAGCAGTTCTTC CASSLLADNEQFF
few TRBJ1-1 TRBV5-1 NA TGCGCCAGCAGCTTGGAACTGGGGGTGAACACTGAAGCTTTCTTT CASSLELGVNTEAFF
few TRBJ1-1 TRBV5-5 TRBD1 TGTGCCAGCAGCTGGGACAGGCTTAACACTGAAGCTTTCTTT CASSWDRLNTEAFF
NA TRBJ2-7 TRBV11-2 NA TGTGCCAGCAGCTCCGGAACCCGGAGGGGGTACGAGCAGTACTTC CASSSGTRRGYEQYF
NA TRBJ2-3 TRBV12-3/TRBV12-4 NA TGTGCCAGCAGTTTAGCTCTTTCAGATACGCAGTATTTT CASSLALSDTQYF
few TRBJ2-1 TRBV11-2 NA TGTGCCAGCAGCTTAGTCAACTCCTACAATGAGCAGTTCTTC CASSLVNSYNEQFF
few TRBJ2-1 TRBV5-1 TRBD2 TGCGCCAGCAGCTCCCGCGAGGGCGGGGGGTACAATGAGCAGTTCTTC CASSSREGGGYNEQFF
NA TRBJ2-7 TRBV20-1 NA TGCAGTGCTCATAGCGCAAACTACGAGCAGTACTTC CSAHSANYEQYF
few TRBJ2-5 TRBV5-1 TRBD1 TGCGCCAGCAGCTGGGAGGGACAGGGCGGGCAAGAGACCCAGTACTTC CASSWEGQGGQETQYF
NA TRBJ1-4 TRBV25-1 NA TGTGCCAGCAGTGAAGGACGGATAAATGAAAAACTGTTTTTT CASSEGRINEKLFF
few TRBJ2-5 TRBV7-2 TRBD1 TGTGCCAGCAGCTTAGGGGGAGGACAGGGGGTCGGGGAGACCCAGTACTTC CASSLGGGQGVGETQYF